The 13 T cell receptor beta chains in this list originate from one sample, sequenced in a study of neurological immune-mediated disorders. One entry per CDR3 protein results from TCRdb running MiXCR on the 5' RACE reads. The sample gives 16,000 or so distinct CDR3 sequences, around 9.7% of which show up once; roughly 45% is in the top ten. The sequenced material came from CD8+ T cells from blood. The receptor set was obtained from a man aged 45-60 years in good health.

This clonotype showed up many times. The chain combines TRBV10-3 with TRBJ2-5, with unresolved D. CDR1 is ENHRY and CDR2 is SYGVKD in the germline V gene. This CDR3 comprises 11 residues. Trimming left V 8 bases short and J 5 bases short, with 9 bases between. The CDR3 nucleotides read TGTGCCATCGGGGTAGGGGAGACCCAGTACTTC. This gives the protein CAIGVGETQYF.

This clonotype was observed many times. The chain carries TRBV7-3 and TRBJ2-5; 8 bases fit TRBD2. Germline CDR1 and CDR2: SGHTA and FQGTGA. V was clipped by 6 bases and J by 4 bases; unmatched bases: 7. The CDR3 sequence is 14 residues long. The CDR3 sequence: CASSSSGSGETQYF. CDR3 nucleotide sequence: TGTGCCAGCAGTTCCAGCGGGAGTGGAGAGACCCAGTACTTC.

This chain joins TRBV27 and TRBJ2-1, with 11 nucleotides matching TRBD2. V lost 4 bases to trimming and J lost 9 bases; unmatched junction nucleotides: 14. This CDR3 is built from 17 residues. The V gene's germline CDR1 is MNHEY and CDR2 SMNVEV (reference sequence). CDR3: CASSSTRGSGRGGEQFF. CDR3 sequence (DNA): TGTGCCAGCAGTTCGACCCGGGGTAGCGGGAGGGGTGGTGAGCAGTTCTTC.

The table lists this clonotype with a count of one. This rearrangement joins TRBV18 to TRBJ2-7; D is unclear. Germline V gene data show CDR1 as KGHSH and CDR2 as LQKENI. This CDR3 spans 13 amino acids. Trimming shortened V by 5 bases and J by 2 bases, and 10 bases separated the two germline ends. The CDR3 sequence: CASSSAGAYEQYF. For the CDR3, the DNA is TGTGCCAGCTCATCCGCTGGGGCCTACGAGCAGTACTTC. Using reference TRBV18 and TRBJ2-7 for the parts outside the CDR3, the full variable domain is NAGVMQNPRHLVRRRGQEARLRCSPMKGHSHVYWYRQLPEEGLKFMVYLQKENIIDESGMPKERFSAEFPKEGPSILRIQQVVRGDSAAYFCASSSAGAYEQYFGPGTRLTVT.

This clonotype was recorded many times. The CDR3 region is CASSSLAGATYNEQFF. The CDR3 coding sequence is TGTGCCAGCAGCTCACTAGCGGGTGCGACCTACAATGAGCAGTTCTTC. This chain links TRBV7-7 with TRBJ2-1, with 9 bases matching TRBD2. V shed 4 bases, J shed 2 bases, and the junction held 6 bases outside the gene matches. The CDR3 extends over 16 amino acids. Germline V gene sequence: CDR1 SSHAT, CDR2 FNYEAQ (reference sequence). Variable domain in full (rest from reference TRBV7-7 and TRBJ2-1): GAGVSQSPRYKVTKRGQDVTLRCDPISSHATLYWYQQALGQGPEFLTYFNYEAQPDKSGLPSDRFSAERPEGSISTLTIQRTEQRDSAMYRCASSSLAGATYNEQFFGPGTRLTVL.

The table lists this clonotype with many counts. This rearrangement joins TRBV29-1 to TRBJ2-6, with TRBD1 identical over 10 bases. V shed 1 base, J shed 4 bases, and the junction held 7 bases outside the gene matches. From germline, CDR1 is SQVTM and CDR2 ANQGSEA. This CDR3 has 17 amino acids. The CDR3 bases are TGCAGCGTTGAAGCCGGGACAGGGGTGAACGGGGCCAACGTCCTGACTTTC. This sequence encodes CSVEAGTGVNGANVLTF.

This clonotype came up many times. The rearrangement uses TRBV5-1 and TRBJ2-5, with 10 bases lining up with TRBD2. Per germline, CDR1 SGHRS and CDR2 YFSETQ. This CDR3 has 17 residues. V lost 3 bases, J lost 1 base, and 9 bases stayed unmatched. The CDR3 DNA is TGCGCCAGCAGCTCAGCGGGAGGGACCCCTCTCCAAGAGACCCAGTACTTC. Translated, it gives CASSSAGGTPLQETQYF.

The chain combines TRBV5-1 with TRBJ2-3, with 7 nucleotides matching TRBD2. V was clipped by 2 bases and J by 5 bases; unmatched bases: 5. The CDR3 is 14 residues long. Germline V gives CDR1 SGHRS, CDR2 YFSETQ. As DNA, the CDR3 is TGCGCCAGCAGCTTCGGGGCTAGCGGAGATACGCAGTATTTT. Protein product: CASSFGASGDTQYF. Supplemented by reference TRBV5-1 and TRBJ2-3, the full variable domain reads KAGVTQTPRYLIKTRGQQVTLSCSPISGHRSVSWYQQTPGQGLQFLFEYFSETQRNKGNFPGRFSGRQFSNSRSEMNVSTLELGDSALYLCASSFGASGDTQYFGPGTRLTVL.

In this sample, this clonotype turned up many times. This chain connects TRBV6-5 to TRBJ1-6; 10 bases are a match to TRBD1. V lost 5 bases and J lost 14; bases outside the gene matches: 18. The CDR3 is 17 amino acids. Germline V gives CDR1 MNHEY, CDR2 SVGAGI. The CDR3 loop is CASSTAGTGALLLALHF. CDR3 nucleotides: TGTGCCAGCAGTACAGCCGGGACAGGGGCTCTTCTTTTGGCCCTCCACTTT.

The table lists this clonotype with many counts. This chain links TRBV20-1 with TRBJ2-7, with D possibly TRBD2 on 6 matching bases. Germline V gene lookup returns CDR1 DFQATT and CDR2 SNEGSKA (reference sequence). Trimming cost V 1 base and J 0 bases, with 16 bases left between them. The length of the CDR3 is 16 residues. CDR3 sequence: CSARAMASEISYEQYF. The CDR3 DNA reads as TGCAGTGCTAGAGCGATGGCTAGCGAGATCTCCTACGAGCAGTACTTC.

This clonotype was detected only once. The chain is built from TRBV19 and TRBJ2-5; D is possibly TRBD2 (5 bases). CDR3 size: 13 residues. From germline, CDR1 is LNHDA and CDR2 SQIVND (reference sequence). The V gene lost 4 bases and the J gene lost 2 bases, with 8 bases spanning the gap. The CDR3 sequence: CASSTGVQETQYF. For the CDR3, the DNA is TGTGCCAGTAGTACCGGGGTTCAAGAGACCCAGTACTTC.

At least ten counts were recorded for this clonotype. The V gene is TRBV14, the J gene TRBJ2-7, with D maybe TRBD2 (5 bases). Trimming cost V 0 bases and J 6 bases, with 9 bases left between them. The CDR3 loop spans 13 amino acids. Germline loops: CDR1 SGHDN, CDR2 FVKESK. CDR3 coding DNA: TGTGCCAGCAGCCAAGATCTTGGGAGCGAGCAGTACTTC. Translated, it gives CASSQDLGSEQYF.

The genes are TRBV20-1 and TRBJ2-7; no clear D. Germline V gene lookup returns CDR1 DFQATT and CDR2 SNEGSKA (reference sequence). The CDR3 runs 15 residues. V was cut by 4 bases and J by 7 bases, with 23 bases left in between. The CDR3 protein is CSAIDSKLPYNEQYF. Written as DNA, the CDR3 is TGCAGTGCTATTGACTCTAAACTCCCCTACAATGAGCAGTACTTC.